The source of this T cell receptor (beta chain) is a study of T cell changes during pregnancy in multiple sclerosis. Generated by immunoSEQ multiplex PCR, the TCRdb table keeps only in-frame clones and is missing some. The table has 70,000 or so clones, about 93% seen once. Sequencing was performed on CD4+ T cells from peripheral blood mononuclear cells, taken after pregnancy. The sequence derives from a female donor with multiple sclerosis, enrolled in a pregnancy study.

CDR3 DNA sequence: TGCGCCAGCAGTTCTGGACAGCAAGGAAACACCATATATTTT. It yields the protein CASSSGQQGNTIYF. V usage is TRBV5-1 and J usage is TRBJ1-3, with D possibly matching TRBD1 (6 bases). The CDR3 has 14 amino acids. V was pared by 5 bases and J by 4 bases, with 13 bases between. Germline V lookup: CDR1 SGHRS, CDR2 YFSETQ. The variable domain in full, with the rest retrieved from reference TRBV5-1 and TRBJ1-3, is KAGVTQTPRYLIKTRGQQVTLSCSPISGHRSVSWYQQTPGQGLQFLFEYFSETQRNKGNFPGRFSGRQFSNSRSEMNVSTLELGDSALYLCASSSGQQGNTIYFGEGSWLTVV.